Presented here are 24 T cell receptor beta chains from one specimen sequenced in a study of OX40 agonist ivuxolimab in advanced cancers. Clones were sequenced by immunoSEQ multiplex PCR, and TCRdb holds only the in-frame ones, with some missing. Among fewer than 90,000 clones listed, 91% were seen once. The sequencing here drew on CD4+ or CD8+ T cells sorted from blood, taken in a trial of the OX40 agonist ivuxolimab. The receptors were gathered from an adult with an advanced solid tumor such as melanoma, head and neck, liver or kidney cancer.

V usage is TRBV7-9 and J usage is TRBJ1-4; no definite D call. The CDR3 is 14 residues long. With 1 base removed from V and 8 bases from J, the gap between germline ends came to 11 bases. Per the germline V gene, CDR1 is SEHNR and CDR2 is FQNEAQ (reference sequence). The CDR3 loop reads CASSLGPSHEKLFF. The CDR3 DNA reads TGTGCCAGCAGCTTAGGGCCAAGCCACGAAAAACTGTTTTTT.

V gene TRBV5-8 combines with J gene TRBJ2-7, with unresolved D. Trimming pared 0 bases from V and 0 bases from J, leaving 7 bases between. Germline V gene lookup returns CDR1 SGHTS and CDR2 YDEGEE. The length of the CDR3 is 14 residues. CDR3: CASSLGWSSYEQYF. The CDR3 DNA reads as TGTGCCAGCAGCTTGGGTTGGAGCTCCTACGAGCAGTACTTC.

The sample holds one count of this clone. This chain joins TRBV5-8 and TRBJ2-3; D uncertain. Germline V gene sequence: CDR1 SGHTS, CDR2 YDEGEE. CDR3 length: 14 amino acids. V was shortened by 4 bases and J by 1 base, with 10 bases between the two germline ends. The CDR3 bases are TGTGCCAGCAGCCTGGGCGATGGCACAGATACGCAGTATTTT. Its protein is CASSLGDGTDTQYF.

This clone came up a few times. The chain combines TRBV7-2 with TRBJ2-5; tentative D call: TRBD1 (5 bases). This CDR3 comprises 15 residues. V lost 3 bases and J 4 bases, leaving 15 bases between the germline ends. Germline loops: CDR1 SGHTA, CDR2 FQGNSA. CDR3 bases: TGTGCCAGCAGCTTGCAGGGTGGTATGGGAGAGACCCAGTACTTC. It codes for CASSLQGGMGETQYF.

This chain connects TRBV7-2 to TRBJ2-1, with TRBD2 identical over 10 bases. In germline, CDR1 is SGHTA, CDR2 FQGNSA. The length of the CDR3 is 12 residues. V shed 3 bases and J 10 bases; nucleotides not matched to a gene: 0. The chain's CDR3 is CASSFSGREQFF. The DNA for the CDR3 is TGTGCCAGCAGCTTTAGCGGGAGGGAGCAGTTCTTC.

This clone was seen only once. The chain recombines TRBV27 with TRBJ1-2; 7 nucleotides match TRBD1. Unmatched junction bases numbered 13, after V lost 5 bases and J lost 7 bases. The CDR3 is made up of 15 amino acids. CDR1 and CDR2 from the germline V gene are MNHEY and SMNVEV (reference sequence). CDR3 bases: TGTGCCAGCAGTCCCAGGGGGGACATATCCTTTGGCTACACCTTC. This encodes CASSPRGDISFGYTF.

This clone has a handful of counts. The CDR3 loop reads CASGYPNTEAFF. CDR3 in DNA: TGTGCCAGCGGGTATCCCAACACTGAAGCTTTCTTT. The V call is TRBV6-1, the J call TRBJ1-1; no clear D. CDR1 is MNHNS and CDR2 is SASEGT in the germline V gene. V lost 8 bases to trimming and J lost 2 bases, with 9 bases between them. The CDR3 totals 12 residues.

The chain employs TRBV7-9 and TRBJ2-5, with D unresolved. From germline, CDR1 is SEHNR and CDR2 FQNEAQ (reference sequence). This CDR3 is 14 amino acids long. V gave up 1 base and J gave up 3 bases, with 9 bases separating them. The DNA of the CDR3 is TGTGCCAGCAGCTTAGATTGGTCTAAAGAGACCCAGTACTTC. Amino acids: CASSLDWSKETQYF.

This chain uses TRBV27 with TRBJ1-4; 9 nucleotides agree with TRBD1. Germline V gene lookup returns CDR1 MNHEY and CDR2 SMNVEV (reference sequence). The ends lost 2 bases at V and 8 bases at J; junction bases unmatched: 3. This CDR3 has 14 amino acids. CDR3 region: CASSLGQGREKLFF. CDR3 bases: TGTGCCAGCAGTTTAGGACAGGGGAGAGAAAAACTGTTTTTT. Using reference TRBV27 and TRBJ1-4 for the parts outside the CDR3, the full variable domain is EAQVTQNPRYLITVTGKKLTVTCSQNMNHEYMSWYRQDPGLGLRQIYYSMNVEVTDKGDVPEGYKVSRKEKRNFPLILESPSPNQTSLYFCASSLGQGREKLFFGSGTQLSVL.

The rearrangement joins TRBV6-1 to TRBJ2-7; D ambiguous. With 6 bases removed from V and 4 bases from J, the gap between germline ends came to 19 bases. The CDR3 consists of 15 residues. Germline-derived CDR1 and CDR2 are MNHNS and SASEGT. The CDR3 sequence is CASSPTGRLGYEQYF. The CDR3 DNA is TGTGCCAGCAGCCCAACTGGGCGATTGGGATACGAGCAGTACTTC.

The chain joins TRBV5-1 to TRBJ2-3; no firm D call. The CDR3 is 16 residues long. V gave up 0 bases and J gave up 2 bases, with 13 bases separating them. CDR1 and CDR2 (germline): SGHRS, YFSETQ. The chain's CDR3 is CASSLGTDSYTDTQYF. The DNA of the CDR3 is TGCGCCAGCAGCTTGGGAACCGACTCTTACACAGATACGCAGTATTTT.

The genes are TRBV10-3 and TRBJ1-1; TRBD1 agrees at 7 bases. Germline lookup yields CDR1 ENHRY and CDR2 SYGVKD. V was clipped by 10 bases and J by 2 bases; unmatched bases: 4. The CDR3 is 12 residues long. CDR3 sequence: CATGTANTEAFF. The DNA for the CDR3 is TGTGCCACCGGGACAGCCAACACTGAAGCTTTCTTT.

This clone was observed once. The chain has TRBV21-1 and TRBJ2-7; TRBD2 reflects the table's D call only, with no check against the DNA. TRBV21-1 corresponds to a pseudogene. This CDR3 is built from 15 residues. CDR3 in amino acids: CASRRGLADNYEQYF. CDR3 in DNA: TGTGCCAGCAGGAGGGGACTAGCGGACAACTACGAGCAGTACTTC.

This chain joins TRBV2 and TRBJ2-7; possibly TRBD1 for D (5 bases). Per germline, CDR1 SNHLY and CDR2 FYNNEI. The CDR3 has 13 residues. The germline V and J ends were trimmed by 6 bases and 4 bases, with 13 bases remaining between them. The CDR3 DNA follows: TGTGCCAGCAGCTTAGGGGTGGTTTACGAGCAGTACTTC. Protein sequence: CASSLGVVYEQYF.

The chain is built from TRBV5-1 and TRBJ1-1; D may be TRBD1 (5 bases). Germline V lookup: CDR1 SGHRS, CDR2 YFSETQ. V lost 0 bases, J lost 5 bases, and 14 bases lay in between. This CDR3 is built from 15 residues. CDR3 residues: CASSLDAAKGTEAFF. The CDR3 nucleotides read TGCGCCAGCAGCTTGGACGCGGCAAAGGGGACTGAAGCTTTCTTT.

This sequence joins TRBV9 and TRBJ2-3; 11 bases match TRBD2. The V gene end was trimmed by 4 bases and the J gene end by 5 bases; junction bases not matched to a gene: 9. The CDR3 sequence is 16 residues long. Germline loops: CDR1 SGDLS, CDR2 YYNGEE. The CDR3 bases are TGTGCCAGCAGCCCCACTAGCGGGAGTCAGGTAGATACGCAGTATTTT. It yields the protein CASSPTSGSQVDTQYF.

Here the CDR3 reads CASNQGPGANVLTF. CDR3 nucleotides: TGTGCCAGCAATCAGGGCCCCGGGGCCAACGTCCTGACTTTC. The V and J genes are TRBV9 and TRBJ2-6, with D perhaps matching TRBD1 (5 bases). CDR3 length: 14 amino acids. Trimming pared 6 bases from V and 4 bases from J, leaving 11 bases between. Germline V gene sequence: CDR1 SGDLS, CDR2 YYNGEE.

The genes are TRBV11-2 and TRBJ2-5; 7 nucleotides match TRBD1. The CDR3 runs 16 residues. After removal of 0 bases from V and 7 bases from J, the junction contained 11 bases not matched to a gene. Germline V gene data show CDR1 as SGHAT and CDR2 as FQNNGV. CDR3 DNA: TGTGCCAGCAGCTTAGAGGTTGTGGACAGGCGAGGGACCCAGTACTTC. This codes for CASSLEVVDRRGTQYF.

This sequence joins TRBV28 and TRBJ2-2; D is unclear. CDR1 and CDR2 (germline): MDHEN, SYDVKM. CDR3 length equals 14 residues. The ends were cut back, 3 bases at V and 6 bases at J, with 11 bases in the middle. The CDR3 coding sequence is TGTGCCAGCAGTTTTCCGGGTGGCCCCGGGGAGCTGTTTTTT. Its translation: CASSFPGGPGELFF.

The chain recombines TRBV28 with TRBJ1-2, with D unclear. The CDR3 is made up of 14 amino acids. V lost 3 bases and J 6 bases, leaving 14 bases between the germline ends. Germline CDR1 MDHEN, CDR2 SYDVKM. The DNA of the CDR3 is TGTGCCAGCAGTTTTGTGTCCCGCGGCGATGGCTACACCTTC. This encodes CASSFVSRGDGYTF.

The chain is built from TRBV5-6 and TRBJ2-7; 14 nucleotides agree with TRBD2. Germline V CDR1 and CDR2: SGHDT, YYEEEE. V was pared by 4 bases and J by 6 bases, with 6 bases of the junction left unmatched. CDR3 length: 15 amino acids. CDR3 sequence (DNA): TGTGCCAGCAGCCGGGTGGGGACTAGCGGGAGCGAGCAGTACTTC. Translation: CASSRVGTSGSEQYF.

CDR3 sequence (DNA): TGCGCCAGCAGCTCCAATCCGGGACGGTCAAACACCGGGGAGCTGTTTTTT. Translation: CASSSNPGRSNTGELFF. J is TRBJ2-2 and V is TRBV5-1; the D call may be TRBD1 or TRBD2 (5 bases each). The CDR3 spans 17 residues. V dropped 3 bases and J dropped 2 bases, with 17 bases sitting between them. From germline, CDR1 is SGHRS and CDR2 YFSETQ. Based on the CDR3 plus reference TRBV5-1 and TRBJ2-2, the full variable domain is KAGVTQTPRYLIKTRGQQVTLSCSPISGHRSVSWYQQTPGQGLQFLFEYFSETQRNKGNFPGRFSGRQFSNSRSEMNVSTLELGDSALYLCASSSNPGRSNTGELFFGEGSRLTVL.

The rearrangement links TRBV2 to TRBJ1-5; the match to TRBD1 covers 7 bases. The V and J ends lost 5 bases and 0 bases, in that order; junction bases with no gene match: 10. The CDR3 spans 17 residues. Germline lookup yields CDR1 SNHLY and CDR2 FYNNEI. This chain's CDR3 is CASSPGQLLYSNQPQHF. DNA of the CDR3: TGTGCCAGCAGTCCGGGACAGCTTCTTTATAGCAATCAGCCCCAGCATTTT.

Written as DNA, the CDR3 is TGCGCCAGCAGCCCCCTAGCGGGGGGGCGGGAGACCCAGTACTTC. Translation gives CASSPLAGGRETQYF. The chain carries TRBV5-1 and TRBJ2-5, with 12 bases lining up with TRBD2. V gave up 4 bases and J gave up 5 bases; unmatched junction bases: 6. Per germline, CDR1 SGHRS and CDR2 YFSETQ. The CDR3 is 15 residues long.